The T cell receptor (beta chain) described here comes from a study of blood T cell repertoires in COVID-19. This table comes from immunoSEQ multiplex PCR, and its TCRdb copy is limited to in-frame clones, with some not included. The repertoire holds hundreds of thousands of clones, with around 85% as singletons. V lost 4 bases and J 3 bases, leaving 13 bases between the germline ends. Germline values: CDR1 SGHVS, CDR2 FQNEAQ. The length of the CDR3 is 14 residues. This chain uses TRBV7-8 with TRBJ2-7, with D maybe TRBD2 (5 bases). The clonotype originates from a woman in her twenties or thirties who had recovered from COVID-19. Sequencing input: peripheral blood. The CDR3 coding sequence is TGTGCCAGCAGCTCGGCCCTCCGGGACTACGAGCAGTACTTC. Translated: CASSSALRDYEQYF.